This is a list of T cell receptor beta chains from one sample in a study of cytomegalovirus exposure and HLA in healthy donors. The repertoire was sequenced with immunoSEQ multiplex PCR; TCRdb's copy has only in-frame clones and lacks some. This table has around 67,000 clones, roughly two thirds appearing once. Sequenced sample: PBMCs. The receptors originated from a woman aged 45 to 65 in good health and CMV-seronegative. The CDR3 runs from the conserved cysteine through the conserved F or W. Each record gives: D gene, clone size, J gene, V gene, CDR3 DNA, CDR3 protein. The D gene is left open where the match is weak. Rows may omit the clone size; those that give it use once, few, many or a size class.

>TRBD1|NA|TRBJ2-7|TRBV7-2
TGTGCCAGCAGCTTGGGCGGGACAGGGCTCTACGAGCAGTACTTC
CASSLGGTGLYEQYF
>TRBD1|few|TRBJ2-5|TRBV11-3
TGTGCCAGCAGCGGAGTGAGGGGGCCAGAGACCCAGTACTTC
CASSGVRGPETQYF
>NA|few|TRBJ1-2|TRBV27
TGTGCCAGCAGTTCCCTAGGCCCGAGGGATGGCTACACCTTC
CASSSLGPRDGYTF
>TRBD1|NA|TRBJ1-4|TRBV5-1
TGCGCCAGCAGGGGATCGGGCAGGGGGTCGGAAAAACTGTTTTTT
CASRGSGRGSEKLFF
>NA|NA|TRBJ1-5|TRBV4-3
TGCGCCAGCAGCAAAGGCCTTGGCAGGGATCAGCCCCAGCATTTT
CASSKGLGRDQPQHF
>NA|few|TRBJ2-3|TRBV14
TGTGCCAGCAGCCATGATCGGCTGCGGCAAGCAGATACGCAGTATTTT
CASSHDRLRQADTQYF
>TRBD1|NA|TRBJ2-6|TRBV28
TGTGCCAGCAAGACAGGGAGCTCTGGGGCCAACGTCCTGACTTTC
CASKTGSSGANVLTF
>NA|NA|TRBJ2-5|TRBV7-9
TGTGCCAGCAGCTTTGCGGGGTCGGGGGAGACCCAGTACTTC
CASSFAGSGETQYF
>NA|NA|TRBJ1-2|TRBV5-1
TGCGCCAGCAGCTTGGTCGAGGGGGGGATAGATGGCTACACCTTC
CASSLVEGGIDGYTF
>TRBD2|NA|TRBJ2-7|TRBV27
TGTGCCAGCAGTTCAATGCCGGGACTAGCGGGAGAGTACGAGCAGTACTTC
CASSSMPGLAGEYEQYF
>NA|few|TRBJ1-1|TRBV28
TGTGCCATCTGGAGGGGGGGCACTGAAGCTTTCTTT
CAIWRGGTEAFF
>NA|NA|TRBJ1-1|TRBV18
TGTGCCAGCTCACCGGAGCGGGTGGCTTTCTTT
CASSPERVAFF
>TRBD2|once|TRBJ2-2|TRBV30
TGTGCCTGGACTCGGACTAGCTTAAACACCGGGGAGCTGTTTTTT
CAWTRTSLNTGELFF
>NA|NA|TRBJ2-1|TRBV5-6
TGTGCCAGCAGCCCGTCTAGCCCCTTGCAGTTCTTC
CASSPSSPLQFF
>NA|few|TRBJ2-1|TRBV5-8
TGTGCCAGCAGCTATTCGTTTTACGGGGACTACAATGAGCAGTTCTTC
CASSYSFYGDYNEQFF
>NA|NA|TRBJ1-1|TRBV5-1
TGCGCCAGCAGCTTGACTAGTCAGAACACTGAAGCTTTCTTT
CASSLTSQNTEAFF
>TRBD2|NA|TRBJ2-7|TRBV7-4
TGTGCCAGCAGCCCCCGACTAGCGTCAGCCTCCTACGAGCAGTACTTC
CASSPRLASASYEQYF
>NA|NA|TRBJ2-1|TRBV6-5
TGTGCCAGCAGGGCCCGGGAGAAATTCAATGAGCAGTTCTTC
CASRAREKFNEQFF
>NA|NA|TRBJ1-1|TRBV6-5
TGTGCCAGCAGTTACGCAGGGCAGAACACTGAAGCTTTCTTT
CASSYAGQNTEAFF
>TRBD1|NA|TRBJ2-7|TRBV5-1
TGCGCCAGCAGCTTGGCCGGGACAGTATCCTACGAGCAGTACTTC
CASSLAGTVSYEQYF
>NA|once|TRBJ2-7|TRBV5-3
TGTGCCAGAAGCTTGTCCAGGATCTCCTACGAGCAGTACTTC
CARSLSRISYEQYF
>NA|NA|TRBJ2-7|TRBV18
TGTGCCAGCTCACCATCAGGGTGGAACGAGCAGTACTTC
CASSPSGWNEQYF
>NA|NA|TRBJ1-1|TRBV12-5
TGTGCTAGTGGTTTCGGTTGGGGGGGGATCACTGAAGCTTTCTTT
CASGFGWGGITEAFF
>NA|NA|TRBJ2-2|TRBV7-9
TGTGCCAGCAGCGTAAGCTTTTCTTTCACCGGGGAGCTGTTTTTT
CASSVSFSFTGELFF
>TRBD1|NA|TRBJ2-7|TRBV10-3
TGTGCCATCAGTGGGACAGGGGGCGAGCAGTACTTC
CAISGTGGEQYF
>TRBD1|many|TRBJ1-1|TRBV7-3
TGTGCCAGCAGCTTATTGGGACAGGGGACCACTGAAGCTTTCTTT
CASSLLGQGTTEAFF
>TRBD2|NA|TRBJ2-3|TRBV5-1
TGCGCCAGCAGCTTGGTCTCTCGGCGGGGGTCTGAGACGCAGTATTTT
CASSLVSRRGSETQYF
>NA|NA|TRBJ2-3|TRBV9
TGTGCCAGCAGCCAGATGGCAGGGGAAGATACGCAGTATTTT
CASSQMAGEDTQYF
>NA|few|TRBJ2-3|TRBV6-6
TGTGCCAGCAGTCTAGGACTCACCACAGATACGCAGTATTTT
CASSLGLTTDTQYF
>NA|NA|TRBJ1-3|TRBV2
TGTGCCAGCAGTCAGGGTCTTTCTGCAAACACCATATATTTT
CASSQGLSANTIYF
>TRBD2|once|TRBJ2-7|TRBV7-2
TGTGCCAGCAGCTTAGGTGGAGCGGGAGCCTACGAGCAGTACTTC
CASSLGGAGAYEQYF
>TRBD1|NA|TRBJ2-1|TRBV27
TGTGCCAGCAGACCTCAGGGGGCGGGCGATGAGCAGTTCTTC
CASRPQGAGDEQFF
>NA|few|TRBJ2-3|TRBV5-1
TGCGCCAGCAGCTTGGCGGACTTTACAGATACGCAGTATTTT
CASSLADFTDTQYF
>NA|few|TRBJ2-5|TRBV10-1
TGCGCCAGCAGTCGCGAAGCCGGTGAGACCCAGTACTTC
CASSREAGETQYF
>NA|NA|TRBJ1-2|TRBV10-3
TGTGCCATCAGTGAACGGGGGGACTATGGCTACACCTTC
CAISERGDYGYTF
>NA|NA|TRBJ1-2|TRBV29-1
TGCAGCGTCCCTCGGGGGGCAGGTGGCTACACCTTC
CSVPRGAGGYTF
>NA|NA|TRBJ1-2|TRBV11-2
TGTGCCAGCAGCTTAGATCCCAGGGGAACGGATGGCTACACCTTC
CASSLDPRGTDGYTF
>NA|NA|TRBJ1-1|TRBV5-1
TGCGCCAGCAGCTCCCTGGCAGGGGCGAATACTCAAGCTTTCTTT
CASSSLAGANTQAFF
>NA|NA|TRBJ2-2|TRBV5-1
TGCGCCAGCAGCTTGGTTCGGGGGGAGCTGTTTTTT
CASSLVRGELFF
>NA|NA|TRBJ2-7|TRBV9
TGTGCCAGCAGCGCGAGAGGAGGCGCCGTGGGCGAGCAGTACTTC
CASSARGGAVGEQYF
>TRBD1|NA|TRBJ2-6|TRBV15
TGTGCCACCAGCAGGGACAGGGCTGGGGCCAACGTCCTGACTTTC
CATSRDRAGANVLTF
>NA|NA|TRBJ2-6|TRBV7-9
TGTGCCAGCAGCTTCAGTACTGGGGCCAACGTCCTGACTTTC
CASSFSTGANVLTF
>TRBD2|few|TRBJ2-7|TRBV7-2
TGTGCCAGCAGTTCGGGACTACCCGGCTACGAGCAGTACTTC
CASSSGLPGYEQYF
>TRBD1|NA|TRBJ1-2|TRBV28
TGTGCCAGCATCCCTCCGGGACAGGGGGCTGGCTACACCTTC
CASIPPGQGAGYTF
>NA|few|TRBJ2-7|TRBV5-1
TGCGCCAGCAGCCTCCTGGCACAGGCGTTGGAGCAGTACTTC
CASSLLAQALEQYF